Sequencing of this T cell receptor beta chain was carried out in a study of regulatory T cells in long-lasting Graves disease (dated by TCRdb to about 2021). As for the study more broadly: Persistent Graves' disease was defined as antithyroid drug treatment for over 5 years with persistently positive TSH receptor autoantibodies. Patients with persistent Graves' disease were compared with patients with newly diagnosed Graves' disease using TCR sequencing and RNA sequencing of peripheral blood. TCR sequencing covered approximately 13 persistent and 20 or so newly diagnosed Graves' disease patients, 33 samples in total. In the clinical cohort, patients with persistent Graves' disease had used antithyroid drugs for an average of around 9.9 years. The study took place in China and was registered as a clinical trial.

Comment on this clonotype: The target of this receptor is not known. The input lacks base qualities; no much larger clone sits a single base away.

The library was generated by multiplex PCR. The reads were generated on an Illumina HiSeq 4000. TCR beta libraries were built with iRepertoire HTBI primers and Arm-PCR amplification of CDR3 regions. PCR products were gel purified before sequencing. For the original study's pipeline: A total of 62 TRBV and some 13 TRBJ segments were identified across samples and were used for gene usage analysis of CDR3 amino acid clonotypes. COPE and FqMerger were used to merge the filtered high-quality paired reads into contigs. Contigs were aligned with BLAST to IMGT TRBV, TRBD and TRBJ reference genes, and CDR3 was defined per IMGT. Clonotypes above 0.1% frequency were classified as highly expanded clones. Repertoire diversity was measured by Shannon entropy, and V-J evenness by the Gini coefficient. A clonotype found in more than one individual was treated as public. TCRdb trimmed public reads at Q25 via fastp, called clones via MiXCR and kept in-frame beta chains. Rows are combined by CDR3 protein, so each entry shows the most common genes and DNA. It is TCRdb's table, rather than the study itself, that gives the V and J calls and clone size. The sample table lists hundreds of thousands of distinct CDR3 sequences, about 21% of them with a count of one. In total, the top ten clones hold around an eighth of the sample.

Results the study describes overall, beyond this receptor: Compared with newly diagnosed patients, patients with persistent Graves' disease had lower TCR Shannon entropy and fewer highly expanded clones, which suggests clonal expansion. Sequencing and analysis were limited to the TCR beta chain. As a limitation, the authors acknowledged that the small sample size may reduce accuracy. Because the primary lesion, thyroid tissue, could not be accessed, the study looked at peripheral blood alone. Persistent patients shared more public clonotypes among themselves (approximately 2,500) than newly diagnosed patients did (about 970). Persistent disease showed preferential use of TRBV28, TRBJ1-2 and TRBJ2-5, whereas newly diagnosed disease favored TRBV20-1 and TRBJ2-1.

The sample's time point label is to be understood as: persistent/refractory GD, antithyroid drugs over 5 years with positive TRAb. RNA was extracted from PBMCs in TRIzol for both TCR sequencing and RNA sequencing. The diagnosis of Graves' disease followed American Thyroid Association guidelines. Patients for the study were recruited at an endocrinology department in Xi'an, China. Each patient gave 7 to 9.5 milliliters of peripheral blood, collected in an EDTA anticoagulant tube. Ficoll Paque Plus density gradient separation was used to isolate PBMCs, and no further T cell sorting was performed. RNA quality was checked with an Agilent 2100 Bioanalyzer and agarose gel, and concentration with a NanoDrop 2000. Cut back by 7 bases and 0 bases, the V and J ends lie 16 bases apart. CDR1 is given as SNHLY and CDR2 as FYNNEI, both from the germline V gene. The CDR3 starts with the cysteine, ends with the phenylalanine, and has 15 residues. CDR3 DNA only is kept here, 45 bases in frame from base 1.

The sequence joins TRBV2 to TRBJ2-7; the D gene cannot be named for sure. The sequence was obtained from a female donor with Graves disease. The specimen comprised peripheral blood mononuclear cells (PBMCs), sampled when the disease was refractory, from a patient treated with antithyroid drugs. The DNA sequence is as follows: TGTGCCAGCACTAGAGACACCTCCAGCTCCTACGAGCAGTACTTC. It translates as CASTRDTSSSYEQYF.